The 21 T cell receptor beta chains below come from one sample, sequenced in a study of metastatic and nonmetastatic thyroid tumors. Patients had received no treatment of any kind before thyroid surgery. Through MiXCR, TCRdb re-clonotyped the PCR reads. The data hold roughly 98,000 clones, with under 15% observed a single time. Material for sequencing was blood. Receptor source: a female donor with papillary thyroid cancer or a benign thyroid nodule (not recorded which). Some clones in this sample may be carry-over from other donors' samples.

There are many counts of this clone. The chain recombines TRBV7-9 with TRBJ1-6, with D tentatively TRBD1 (5 bases). The V end lost 5 bases, the J end lost 8 bases, and 13 bases lay between the germline ends. Germline CDR1 is SEHNR and CDR2 is FQNEAQ (reference sequence). The CDR3 has 14 amino acids. The CDR3 region is CASSVPGPDSPLHF. The CDR3 region has the DNA TGTGCCAGCAGCGTCCCGGGGCCCGATTCACCCCTCCACTTT. Combining the CDR3 with reference TRBV7-9 and TRBJ1-6 gives the whole variable domain DTGVSQNPRHKITKRGQNVTFRCDPISEHNRLYWYRQTLGQGPEFLTYFQNEAQLEKSRLLSDRFSAERPKGSFSTLEIQRTEQGDSAMYLCASSVPGPDSPLHFGNGTRLTVT.

The sample holds a few counts of this clone. Germline is not matched at one junction end, which may reflect a read error. This chain uses TRBV6-1 with TRBJ1-5, with a weak D call TRBD1 (5 bases). The CDR3 contains 17 residues. The germline gives CDR1 MNHNS, CDR2 SASEGT. CDR3 protein: CASIVSGQTRGNKPEHF. The CDR3 DNA is TGTGCCAGCATTGTATCGGGGCAAACAAGGGGCAATAAGCCCGAGCATTTT.

This clone was picked up many times. The chain links TRBV20-1 to TRBJ1-5; D not resolved. Trimming removed 5 bases from V and 2 bases from J, with 13 bases in between. Germline CDR1 DFQATT, CDR2 SNEGSKA (reference sequence). The CDR3 totals 14 residues. CDR3 in amino acids: CSALTGRGNQPQHF. CDR3 DNA sequence: TGCAGTGCTCTGACGGGTCGAGGCAATCAGCCCCAGCATTTT.

For this clone: A much larger clone lies one base from this, so it may be a read error. The sample carries other DNA sequences with the same CDR3. The chain uses TRBV30 and TRBJ2-2; possibly TRBD2 for D (5 bases). The length of the CDR3 is 14 residues. The V gene's germline CDR1 is GTSNPN and CDR2 SVGIG (reference sequence). The CDR3 spells CAWSDVANTGELFF. The CDR3 DNA follows: TGTGCCTGGAGTGATGTAGCGAACACCGGTGAGCTGTTTTTT.

In this sample, this clone turned up many times. V usage is TRBV20-1 and J usage is TRBJ1-1; 8 bases are a match to TRBD1. The junction had 9 bases not matched to a gene; V was cut back by 4 bases and J by 5 bases. The CDR3 has 14 residues. Germline V lookup: CDR1 DFQATT, CDR2 SNEGSKA (reference sequence). The CDR3 sequence: CSANKDRELTEAFF. CDR3 nucleotides: TGCAGTGCTAACAAGGACAGGGAGTTAACTGAAGCTTTCTTT.

This clone was found many times. V usage is TRBV6-2 or TRBV6-3 and J usage is TRBJ1-2, with TRBD1 matching 7 bases. Per germline, CDR1 MNHEY and CDR2 SVGEGT. The junction had 2 bases not matched to a gene; V was cut back by 4 bases and J by 0 bases. This CDR3 has 14 amino acids. CDR3 region: CASSWGQTNYGYTF. In nucleotides, the CDR3 is TGTGCCAGCAGTTGGGGACAGACTAACTATGGCTACACCTTC.

Many counts were recorded for this clone. V is TRBV19 and J is TRBJ2-3; TRBD2 matches at 9 bases. Per the germline V gene, CDR1 is LNHDA and CDR2 is SQIVND (reference sequence). This CDR3 has 14 residues. V lost 7 bases and J lost 4; bases outside the gene matches: 6. The CDR3 reads CASNSGGPADTQYF. The CDR3 DNA sequence: TGTGCCAGTAACAGCGGGGGGCCCGCAGATACGCAGTATTTT.

V usage is TRBV7-2 and J usage is TRBJ2-7; D possibly corresponds to TRBD2 (5 bases). The CDR3 sequence is 14 residues long. Trimming took 7 bases from V and 7 from J, leaving 20 bases between them. CDR1 and CDR2 (germline): SGHTA, FQGNSA. The CDR3 coding sequence is TGTGCCAGCATCCTTAGTAGCCGGGGTGAAGAGCAGTACTTC. The encoded protein is CASILSSRGEEQYF.

In its sample, this clone was seen many times. The chain joins TRBV29-1 to TRBJ1-2; D may be TRBD1 (6 bases). This CDR3 has 15 amino acids. Trimming shortened V by 4 bases and J by 1 base, and 16 bases separated the two germline ends. The V gene's germline CDR1 is SQVTM and CDR2 ANQGSEA. The CDR3, as DNA: TGCAGCGTTGCACAGGGCAGGGGTATTAACTATGGCTACACCTTC. This sequence encodes CSVAQGRGINYGYTF.

The rearrangement uses TRBV5-4 and TRBJ2-1, with D possibly being TRBD1 or TRBD2 (6 bases each). The CDR3 totals 15 residues. The germline CDR1 and CDR2 sequences are SGHNT and YYREEE (reference sequence). Trimming took 3 bases from V and 9 from J, leaving 19 bases between them. In DNA form, the CDR3 reads TGTGCCAGCAGCTCACAATCGGGGGCGCAGGGTGAGCAGTTCTTC. Amino acid sequence: CASSSQSGAQGEQFF.

This clone was counted between two and nine times. This sequence joins TRBV28 and TRBJ2-3; D could derive from TRBD1 or TRBD2 (5 bases each). V lost 10 bases to trimming and J lost 2 bases, with 16 bases between them. The CDR3 is 14 amino acids. Per the germline V gene, CDR1 is MDHEN and CDR2 is SYDVKM. CDR3 loop: CAISGDPLTDTQYF. The DNA for the CDR3 is TGTGCCATTAGTGGGGACCCGCTCACAGATACGCAGTATTTT.

This sequence joins TRBV5-4 and TRBJ1-2, with D uncertain. The CDR3 has 12 residues. V lost 5 bases and J 3 bases, leaving 8 bases between the germline ends. The V gene's germline CDR1 is SGHNT and CDR2 YYREEE (reference sequence). In DNA, the CDR3 is TGTGCCAGCAGTTTTGTTGACTATGGCTACACCTTC. Translation: CASSFVDYGYTF.

The sample holds a few counts of this clone. This chain joins TRBV11-2 and TRBJ2-3, with D unresolved. The germline V gene has CDR1 SGHAT and CDR2 FQNNGV. The CDR3 is made up of 15 amino acids. V was shortened by 5 bases and J by 2 bases, with 14 bases between the two germline ends. CDR3: CASSPDKGNTDTQYF. The CDR3 DNA is TGTGCCAGCAGCCCCGACAAGGGAAACACAGATACGCAGTATTTT.

Many counts were recorded for this clone. The CDR3 spells CASSYGTETYEQYF. CDR3 sequence (DNA): TGTGCCAGCAGTTATGGGACGGAAACCTACGAGCAGTACTTC. V is TRBV5-6 and J is TRBJ2-7, with D perhaps given as TRBD1 or TRBD2 (5 bases each). The V end lost 5 bases, the J end lost 2 bases, and 14 bases lay between the germline ends. The CDR3 totals 14 residues. Germline values: CDR1 SGHDT, CDR2 YYEEEE.

This clone was counted many times. The genes are TRBV30 and TRBJ1-4; D is unclear. Looked up from germline, CDR1 is GTSNPN and CDR2 is SVGIG (reference sequence). The V gene lost 0 bases and the J gene lost 4 bases, with 6 bases spanning the gap. The CDR3 totals 13 residues. DNA for the CDR3: TGTGCCTGGAGTGTGGCAGATAATGAAAAACTGTTTTTT. Residues: CAWSVADNEKLFF.

This chain connects TRBV24-1 to TRBJ2-7; 9 bases are shared with TRBD1. Germline loops: CDR1 KGHDR, CDR2 SFDVKD. There are 18 residues in the CDR3. V gave up 9 bases and J gave up 5 bases; unmatched junction bases: 22. The CDR3 region has the DNA TGTGCCACCGTCTTTCGGGACAGGGAGGGGGGCCGTCTTGACGAGCAGTACTTC. Protein: CATVFRDREGGRLDEQYF.

This clone was observed many times. V usage is TRBV11-1 and J usage is TRBJ2-7, with a tentative D call TRBD2 (5 bases). This CDR3 region has 15 residues. Trimming took off 5 bases at V and 3 bases at J, with 17 bases between the two ends. From germline, CDR1 is SGHAT and CDR2 FQDESV (reference sequence). The CDR3 DNA is TGTGCCAGCAGCCCCAGAGCGGCTGGCCACTACGAGCAGTACTTC. It is translated as CASSPRAAGHYEQYF.

On this clone itself: A much larger clone differs by one base, so this may be a read error. The chain combines TRBV9 with TRBJ2-3, with 11 bases lining up with TRBD2. The CDR3 loop spans 16 amino acids. Germline CDR1 SGDLS, CDR2 YYNGEE. The CDR3 sequence: CASSVGLAGGTYTQYF. The CDR3 nucleotides are TGTGCCAGCAGCGTAGGCCTAGCGGGGGGCACATATACGCAGTATTTT. Supplemented by reference TRBV9 and TRBJ2-3, the full variable domain reads DSGVTQTPKHLITATGQRVTLRCSPRSGDLSVYWYQQSLDQGLQFLIQYYNGEERAKGNILERFSAQQFPDLHSELNLSSLELGDSALYFCASSVGLAGGTYTQYFGPGTRLTVL.

This clone was found many times. V is TRBV5-5 and J is TRBJ2-1, with a weak D call TRBD1 (6 bases). The CDR3 loop spans 16 amino acids. The germline gives CDR1 SGHKS, CDR2 YYEKEE (reference sequence). Trimming cost V 4 bases and J 1 base, with 15 bases left between them. The CDR3 DNA sequence: TGTGCCAGCAGCAGATCCGGGACAAGTTCCTACAATGAGCAGTTCTTC. Encoded protein: CASSRSGTSSYNEQFF.

In regard to this clone: A read error may be the cause here, since a much bigger clone is one base away. V and J are TRBV9 and TRBJ2-1, with D possibly TRBD1 on 5 matching bases. The CDR3 sequence is 15 residues long. V was shortened by 1 base and J by 5 bases, with 13 bases between the two germline ends. In germline, CDR1 is SGDLS, CDR2 YYNGEE. CDR3 sequence: CASSVRDSGDNEQFF. The CDR3 DNA follows: TGTGCCAGCAGCGTAAGAGACAGTGGGGACAATGAGCAGTTCTTC.

At least ten counts were recorded for this clone. This chain joins TRBV19 and TRBJ2-1; 8 bases are a match to TRBD1. CDR3 length: 16 residues. After removal of 9 bases from V and 8 bases from J, the junction contained 18 bases not matched to a gene. The V gene's germline CDR1 is LNHDA and CDR2 SQIVND (reference sequence). CDR3 bases: TGTGCCAGGAAACCAACCCGGGACAGGTTTTTGGATGAGCAGTTCTTC. It yields the protein CARKPTRDRFLDEQFF.